This TCR beta chain was sequenced in a study of shared clonotypes between healthy human individuals (dated by TCRdb to 2020 to 2021). Concerning the study at large: A couple of women and a few men aged 18 to 49 years were included in the cohort. To increase sequencing depth and limit assay-specific biases, different laboratories used diverse techniques to prepare libraries and sequence TCR repertoires. Each donor's leukapheresis produced roughly between roughly 0.94 and 9.5 billion PBMCs. The study deeply sequenced blood TCR repertoires of five healthy adults to estimate repertoire size and the extent of clonotype sharing between individuals.

Only one count was recorded for this clone. The clone's antigen remains unknown. A much larger clone lies one base from this, so it may be a read error. The donors were healthy, HIV-negative adults who had no recently reported acute infections or vaccinations. Every donor was a Caucasian adult residing in Nashville, Tennessee, USA. For unsorted samples, tens of millions of PBMCs were counted and genomic DNA was extracted with the QIAamp DNA Blood Mini kit. Blood was obtained by leukapheresis, after which PBMCs were separated by Ficoll-Histopaque density gradient centrifugation and cryopreserved in liquid nitrogen vapor phase. Using the deep immunoSEQ assay, multiplex PCR amplified TCR CDR3 regions from genomic DNA. For each cell subset, the extracted genomic DNA was distributed evenly across all wells of several immunoSEQ 96-well plates, and each plate served as one replicate. For unsorted PBMC, roughly 300 ng of genomic DNA, equivalent to 30,000 to 35,000 T cell genomes, went into each replicate PCR. Ten immunoSEQ deep assay plates were used to sequence the unsorted PBMC genomic DNA. Purified libraries were measured with a Qubit 3.0 fluorometer, size-checked on a Bioanalyzer 2100, and measured again with the KAPA Library Quantification kit. Every immunoSEQ 96-well plate was sequenced on a dedicated single-read 150-cycle Illumina NextSeq 550 flow cell. The authors' analysis ran thus. Because the immunoSEQ output held only junctional sequences and lacked quality scores, the filtering could not match the filtering applied to full-length reads. To assign V/J genes and CDR3, sequences were annotated using PyIR, a Python wrapper for IgBLAST v1.9, with IMGT germline references. Reads with weak V/J assignments (E-value above 1e-6), missing CDR3, stop codons, out-of-frame junctions, or ambiguous translated residues were removed. A V3J clonotype was defined by an identical inferred V gene, J gene, and CDR3 amino acid sequence. To compute the percentage overlap between repertoires, the number of shared unique clonotypes was divided by the size of the smaller repertoire. Richness of each repertoire was evaluated using RTK rarefaction, the Chao1 estimator, and Recon v2.1 estimates of unobserved clonotypes. The table comes from immuneACCESS by way of TCRdb, which keeps in-frame sequences with V and J called. Part of the clones is missing from these tables; in studies checked, under half for an unresolved V gene and the rest for unknown reasons. V, J and clone size derive from that table, while D and trimming were established from the DNA sequence. The sample records about half a million clones, 70% to 85% of which are singletons. 9.5% to 15% of the sample rests with the top ten.

The paper as a whole reports these results and caveats: Because the study included only a small number of donors, the genetic and exposure-history diversity represented was limited. Based on pairwise subsampling, the degree of clonotype sharing among donors was expected to be affected by sequencing depth. Sampling was limited to blood, and TCR repertoires in tissue likely differ from TCR repertoires in blood.

This TCR derives from a woman aged 40 to 49 in good health. Some clones in this sample may be carry-over from other donors' samples. Sequencing was carried out using PBMCs.

This receptor has the CDR3 CASSRTWTRGTEAFF. The base sequence is TGCGCCAGCAGCCGAACCTGGACCAGAGGTACTGAAGCTTTCTTT. This chain joins TRBV4-3 to TRBJ1-1; no D gene call is confident. V is shortened by 4 bases, J by 5 bases, and the region joining them spans 17 bases. The CDR3, from cysteine to phenylalanine, totals 15 residues. The sequence is cut down to CDR3 DNA, 45 bases in frame from base 1. As encoded in the germline V gene, CDR1 is LGHNA while CDR2 is YSLEER.